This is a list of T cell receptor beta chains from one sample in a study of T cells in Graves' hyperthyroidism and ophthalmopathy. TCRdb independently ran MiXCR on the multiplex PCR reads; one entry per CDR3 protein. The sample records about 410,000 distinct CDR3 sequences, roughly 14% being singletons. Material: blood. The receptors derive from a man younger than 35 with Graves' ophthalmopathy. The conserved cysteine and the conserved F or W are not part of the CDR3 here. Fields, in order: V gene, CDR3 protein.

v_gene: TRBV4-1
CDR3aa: ASSQAWRGRNEQF

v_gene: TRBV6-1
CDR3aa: ASSVHIPSSTDTQY

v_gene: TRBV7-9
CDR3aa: ASSLDLGFYTEAF

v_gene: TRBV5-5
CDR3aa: ASSSGATSGNYEQY

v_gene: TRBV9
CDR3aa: ASSPQTNYEQY

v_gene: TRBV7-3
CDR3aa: ASSLVGDRTGELF

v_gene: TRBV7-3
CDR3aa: ASSLMPSGSKDTQY

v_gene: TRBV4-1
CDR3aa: ASSHPDRGPGTDTQY

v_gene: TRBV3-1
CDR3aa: ASTGSGNTIY

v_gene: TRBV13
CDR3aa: ASRPRETSGAFSTDTQY

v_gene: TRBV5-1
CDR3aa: ASSLDTGLNTEAF

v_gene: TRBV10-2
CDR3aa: ASNRELLHTGELF